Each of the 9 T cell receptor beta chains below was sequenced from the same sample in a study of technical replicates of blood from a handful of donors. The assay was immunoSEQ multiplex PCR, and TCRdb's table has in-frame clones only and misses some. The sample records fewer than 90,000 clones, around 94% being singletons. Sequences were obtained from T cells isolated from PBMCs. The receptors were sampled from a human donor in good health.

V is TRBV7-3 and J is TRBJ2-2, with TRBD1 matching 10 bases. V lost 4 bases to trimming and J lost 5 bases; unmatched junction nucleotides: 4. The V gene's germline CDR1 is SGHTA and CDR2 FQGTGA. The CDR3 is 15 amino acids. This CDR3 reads CASSSGQGRTGELFF. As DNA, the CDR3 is TGTGCCAGCAGCTCGGGACAGGGGCGGACCGGGGAGCTGTTTTTT.

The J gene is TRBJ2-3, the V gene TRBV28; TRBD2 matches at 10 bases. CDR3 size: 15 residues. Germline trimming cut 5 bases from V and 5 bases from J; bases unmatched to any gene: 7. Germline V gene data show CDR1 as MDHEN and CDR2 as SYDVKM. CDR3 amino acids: CASSLLAGDVDTQYF. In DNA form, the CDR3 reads TGTGCCAGCAGTCTCCTAGCGGGAGACGTAGATACGCAGTATTTT.

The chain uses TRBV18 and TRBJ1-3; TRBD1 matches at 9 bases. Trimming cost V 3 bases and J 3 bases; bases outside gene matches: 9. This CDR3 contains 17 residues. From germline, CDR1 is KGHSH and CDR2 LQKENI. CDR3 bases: TGTGCCAGCTCACCTTTCGAGACAGGGGGAAATGGAAACACCATATATTTT. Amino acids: CASSPFETGGNGNTIYF.

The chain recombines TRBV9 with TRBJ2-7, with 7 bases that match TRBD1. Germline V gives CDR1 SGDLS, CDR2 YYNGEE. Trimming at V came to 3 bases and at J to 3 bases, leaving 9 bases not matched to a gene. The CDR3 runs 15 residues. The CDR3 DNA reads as TGTGCCAGCAGCGCCAGATCGGACAGGTTCTACGAGCAGTACTTC. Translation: CASSARSDRFYEQYF.

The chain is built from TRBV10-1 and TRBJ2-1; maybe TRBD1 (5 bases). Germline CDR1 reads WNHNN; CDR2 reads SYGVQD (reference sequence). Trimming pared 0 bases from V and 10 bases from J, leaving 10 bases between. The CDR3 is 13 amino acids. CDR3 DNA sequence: TGCGCCAGCAGTGAGTCCTCCAGGGTGGAGCAGTTCTTC. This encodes CASSESSRVEQFF.

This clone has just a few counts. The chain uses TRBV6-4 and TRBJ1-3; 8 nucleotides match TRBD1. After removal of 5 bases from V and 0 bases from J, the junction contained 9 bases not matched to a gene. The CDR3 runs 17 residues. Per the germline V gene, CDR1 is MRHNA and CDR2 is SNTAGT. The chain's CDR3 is CASSLQGQADSGNTIYF. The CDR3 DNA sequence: TGTGCCAGCAGTCTCCAGGGACAGGCGGACTCTGGAAACACCATATATTTT.

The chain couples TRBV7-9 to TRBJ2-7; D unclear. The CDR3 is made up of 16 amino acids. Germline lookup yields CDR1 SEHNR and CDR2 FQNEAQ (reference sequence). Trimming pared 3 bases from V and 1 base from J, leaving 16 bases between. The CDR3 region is CASSLPPGRLSYEQYF. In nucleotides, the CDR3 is TGTGCCAGCAGCTTGCCACCAGGCCGTCTATCCTACGAGCAGTACTTC. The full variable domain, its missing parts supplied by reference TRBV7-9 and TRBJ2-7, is DTGVSQNPRHKITKRGQNVTFRCDPISEHNRLYWYRQTLGQGPEFLTYFQNEAQLEKSRLLSDRFSAERPKGSFSTLEIQRTEQGDSAMYLCASSLPPGRLSYEQYFGPGTRLTVT.

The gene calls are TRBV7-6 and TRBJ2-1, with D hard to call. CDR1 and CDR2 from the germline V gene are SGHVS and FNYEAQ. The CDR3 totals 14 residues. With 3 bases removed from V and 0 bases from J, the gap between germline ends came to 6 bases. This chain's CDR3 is CASSFLSSYNEQFF. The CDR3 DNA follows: TGTGCCAGCAGCTTTCTGAGCTCCTACAATGAGCAGTTCTTC.

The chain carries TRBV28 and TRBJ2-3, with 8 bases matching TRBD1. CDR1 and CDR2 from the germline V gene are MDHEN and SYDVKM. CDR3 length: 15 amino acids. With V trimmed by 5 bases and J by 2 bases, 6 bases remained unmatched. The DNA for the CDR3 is TGTGCCAGCAGTCCCTGGACAGGGTACACAGATACGCAGTATTTT. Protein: CASSPWTGYTDTQYF.